These 4 T cell receptor beta chains came from one sample sequenced in a study of response to subunit inactivated influenza vaccine. Via MiXCR, TCRdb re-called the RT-PCR reads, giving one row per CDR3 protein. Here the sample spans hundreds of thousands of distinct CDR3 sequences, approximately 17% being singletons. Sequencing used PBMCs from blood, obtained roughly 5 days after vaccination. These receptors were taken from a man aged 45-60 years who received an inactivated influenza vaccine.

This clonotype has ten or more counts. V usage is TRBV24-1 and J usage is TRBJ2-5, with D perhaps given as TRBD1 or TRBD2 (6 bases each). This CDR3 is 15 amino acids long. The germline CDR1 and CDR2 sequences are KGHDR and SFDVKD. Trimming took 3 bases from V and 2 from J, leaving 12 bases between them. The CDR3 bases are TGTGCCACCAGTGATCCGGGGGCCCTACAAGAGACCCAGTACTTC. It encodes CATSDPGALQETQYF.

This clonotype occurred many times. The chain carries TRBV28 and TRBJ2-1; 8 positions agree with TRBD2. V shed 6 bases, J shed 8 bases, and the junction held 6 bases outside the gene matches. Germline loops: CDR1 MDHEN, CDR2 SYDVKM. There are 13 residues in the CDR3. This CDR3 is CASSPGTSHEQFF. The CDR3 region has the DNA TGTGCCAGCAGCCCCGGGACTAGTCATGAGCAGTTCTTC.

This clonotype was seen more than once but under ten times. This rearrangement joins TRBV20-1 to TRBJ2-1, with D maybe TRBD2 (6 bases). Germline loops: CDR1 DFQATT, CDR2 SNEGSKA (reference sequence). CDR3 length equals 13 residues. The CDR3 loop reads CRPTGTRYNEQFF. CDR3 DNA sequence: TGCAGGCCAACCGGGACTCGCTACAATGAGCAGTTCTTC.

The chain uses TRBV10-3 and TRBJ1-1; D might be TRBD1 (5 bases). The CDR3 runs to 14 residues. Trimming stripped 5 bases from V and 1 base from J, with 11 bases between. Germline lookup yields CDR1 ENHRY and CDR2 SYGVKD. The CDR3 region has the DNA TGTGCCATCAGTACAGTGACAGCGAACACTGAAGCTTTCTTT. Protein product: CAISTVTANTEAFF.